Listed here is a single T cell receptor (beta chain). The repertoire was sequenced with immunoSEQ multiplex PCR; TCRdb's copy has only in-frame clones and lacks some. The repertoire holds about 97,000 clones, with about 95% as singletons. The source of the sample is a study of technical replicates of blood from a handful of donors. Specimen: T cells isolated from PBMCs. The clonotype originates from a human donor in good health.

The CDR3 spells CASNSLAGGVETQYF. DNA for the CDR3: TGTGCCAGCAATTCCCTAGCGGGAGGAGTAGAGACCCAGTACTTC. V usage is TRBV28 and J usage is TRBJ2-5; 11 nucleotides match TRBD2. V gave up 7 bases and J gave up 4 bases; unmatched junction bases: 8. There are 15 residues in the CDR3. Germline CDR1 and CDR2: MDHEN and SYDVKM.